This is a list of T cell receptor beta chains from one sample in a study of cytomegalovirus exposure and HLA in healthy donors. TCRdb keeps only in-frame clones here, not all; method: immunoSEQ multiplex PCR. Of about 120,000 clones listed, around 80% were seen once; the top ten hold approximately 0.22%. Sequenced: PBMCs. All receptors come from a man aged 50-60 years in good health and CMV-seronegative. The CDR3 runs from the conserved cysteine through the conserved F or W. Each record gives: CDR3 DNA, CDR3 protein, J gene, V gene, D gene, clone size. The D gene is left open where the match is weak. Clone size is shown for a subset of rows, as once, few, many or a class of expanded clone.

TGTGCCAGCAGCCTCGTGACAGGGAGCGGTTCACCCCTCCACTTT,CASSLVTGSGSPLHF,TRBJ1-6,TRBV7-9,TRBD1,-
TGTGCCAGCAGCTTTAGCGGGACGAGCTCCTACGGGCAGTACTTC,CASSFSGTSSYGQYF,TRBJ2-7,TRBV7-2,TRBD2,-
TGTGCCAGCAGCCCTTGGACAGGGGGCGCGGTCACTGAAGCTTTCTTT,CASSPWTGGAVTEAFF,TRBJ1-1,TRBV9,TRBD1,-
TGCAGCGTTGGTGGGGGGAAATACGAGCAGTACTTC,CSVGGGKYEQYF,TRBJ2-7,TRBV29-1,-,-
TGTGCCAGCAGGAAGGAGGTTGATAATTCACCCCTCCACTTT,CASRKEVDNSPLHF,TRBJ1-6,TRBV5-5,-,-
TGCGCCAGCAGCCTACTGGACAGTTATAATTCACCCCTCCACTTT,CASSLLDSYNSPLHF,TRBJ1-6,TRBV5-1,-,-
TGTGCCAGCAGCTCAGGACTAGCGGGAGCTAATGAGCAGTTCTTC,CASSSGLAGANEQFF,TRBJ2-1,TRBV5-4,TRBD2,-
TGTGCCAGCAGTTACTTATCAGGGGGCAATCAGCCCCAGCATTTT,CASSYLSGGNQPQHF,TRBJ1-5,TRBV6-5,-,once
TGCAGCGTTGCCAGGTCCTCCTACGAGCAGTACTTC,CSVARSSYEQYF,TRBJ2-7,TRBV29-1,-,-
TGTGCCAGCAGTGAGCCTAGCGGGAGGGTTCACTACAATGAGCAGTTCTTC,CASSEPSGRVHYNEQFF,TRBJ2-1,TRBV25-1,TRBD2,few
TGTGCCAGCAGCCGATCGGGACTAGCGGGGGGGGACGGCGAGACCCAGTACTTC,CASSRSGLAGGDGETQYF,TRBJ2-5,TRBV9,TRBD2,-
TGTGCCAGCAGCTCCAGTGCAGATACGCAGTATTTT,CASSSSADTQYF,TRBJ2-3,TRBV7-9,-,-
TGTGCCAGCAGGGTCCCTTCCACAAACACTGAAGCTTTCTTT,CASRVPSTNTEAFF,TRBJ1-1,TRBV25-1,-,-
TGTGCCACCAGCACCCTAGCGGGGGCCACAGATACGCAGTATTTT,CATSTLAGATDTQYF,TRBJ2-3,TRBV15,TRBD2,-
TGTGCCAGCAGGCGGGGACAGGCCTTCCGTGGCTACACCTTC,CASRRGQAFRGYTF,TRBJ1-2,TRBV6-5,TRBD1,-
TGTGCCAGCAGCTTCACAGCGGTGGGGTCAGATACGCAGTATTTT,CASSFTAVGSDTQYF,TRBJ2-3,TRBV5-4,-,-
TGTGCCAGCAGCTTGGTTGGGACTAGGGGTGTAGGTGAGCAGTTCTTC,CASSLVGTRGVGEQFF,TRBJ2-1,TRBV5-6,TRBD2,few
TGCACCAGCAGCGAGGGCGGACAGAACAACTCCTACGAGCAGTACTTC,CTSSEGGQNNSYEQYF,TRBJ2-7,TRBV1,-,-
TGTGCCAGCAGCTCCCGGTTCCAGTTAGCGCATAGCTCCTACGAGCAGTACTTC,CASSSRFQLAHSSYEQYF,TRBJ2-7,TRBV11-1,-,few
TGTGCCAGCAGTTACTCGAAAGGAGACGGCTACACCTTC,CASSYSKGDGYTF,TRBJ1-2,TRBV6-5,-,-
TGTGCCAGCAGCCATGGGACAGGGATAGGAAGCCCCTACGAGCAGTACTTC,CASSHGTGIGSPYEQYF,TRBJ2-7,TRBV14,TRBD1,once
TGTGCCAGCAGCGCCCCACCATTCCGGGACAGGGTCGCGAACACTGAAGCTTTCTTT,CASSAPPFRDRVANTEAFF,TRBJ1-1,TRBV7-8,TRBD1,once
TGTGCCAGTAGTATGAAGGGAGATGAAAAACTGTTTTTT,CASSMKGDEKLFF,TRBJ1-4,TRBV19,-,-
TGTGCCAGCAGCCCGACTAGGCTAGAGCAGTACTTC,CASSPTRLEQYF,TRBJ2-7,TRBV7-8,-,-
TGTGCCAGCAGTGCCATCACAGGGGGCGGTGGCTACACCTTC,CASSAITGGGGYTF,TRBJ1-2,TRBV25-1,TRBD1,-
TGTGCCAGCACTAGGACAGGGCCCTATGGCTACACCTTC,CASTRTGPYGYTF,TRBJ1-2,TRBV6-5,TRBD1,once
TGTGCCAGCAGTTACTTTACTAGCGGGAGAAGGGGTACGCAGTATTTT,CASSYFTSGRRGTQYF,TRBJ2-3,TRBV6-5,TRBD2,-